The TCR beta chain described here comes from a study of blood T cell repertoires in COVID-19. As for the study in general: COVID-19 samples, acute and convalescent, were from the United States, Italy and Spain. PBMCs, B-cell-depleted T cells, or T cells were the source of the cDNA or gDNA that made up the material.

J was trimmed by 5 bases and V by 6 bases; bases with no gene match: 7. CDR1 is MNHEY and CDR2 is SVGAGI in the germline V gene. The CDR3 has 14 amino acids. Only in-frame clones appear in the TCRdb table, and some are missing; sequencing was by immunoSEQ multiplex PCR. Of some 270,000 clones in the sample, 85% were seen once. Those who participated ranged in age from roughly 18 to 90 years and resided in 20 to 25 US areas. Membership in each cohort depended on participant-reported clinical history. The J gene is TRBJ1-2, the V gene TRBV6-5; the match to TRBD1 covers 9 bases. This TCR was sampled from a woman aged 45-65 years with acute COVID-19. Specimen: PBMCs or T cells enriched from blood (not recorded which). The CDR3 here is CASRQTGGQYGYTF. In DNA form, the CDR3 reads TGTGCCAGCAGACAGACAGGGGGACAGTATGGCTACACCTTC.